This T cell receptor (beta chain) was documented in a study of cytomegalovirus exposure and HLA in healthy donors. Overall study findings and caveats: Previous analysis showed most TCR beta V segments were productive about 87% or about 30% of the time. A missense variant in DCLRE1C was later tied to TCR beta V- and J-gene trimming.

CDR1 SGDLS and CDR2 YYNGEE come from the germline V gene. CDR3 length: 15 residues. V was pared by 3 bases and J by 4 bases, with 3 bases of the junction left unmatched. Details on this clone: What it binds is unknown.

PCR used 60 Vbeta primers and 13 Jbeta primers. In the original workflow: Unique TCR beta chains totaled some 81 million in a later count, with roughly 10 million of them shared. This table comes from immunoSEQ multiplex PCR, and its TCRdb copy is limited to in-frame clones, with some not included. The V and J calls and the clone size are those of that table, but D and trimming were determined from the DNA. The sample carries 84,000 or so clones, around 85% recorded once. The sequenced sample consisted of PBMCs. The V gene is TRBV9, the J gene TRBJ2-1; 11 positions match TRBD1. The sequence was collected from a human donor in good health. CDR3 nucleotide sequence: TGTGCCAGCAGCGCCGGGACAGGGGGTTACAATGAGCAGTTCTTC. It is translated as CASSAGTGGYNEQFF.